These T cell receptor beta chains were read from a single sample in a study of shared clonotypes between healthy human individuals. Method: immunoSEQ multiplex PCR; TCRdb's copy keeps in-frame clones and lacks some. The sample yields roughly 500,000 clones, about 96% seen once. The sequenced sample was naive CD4+ T cells sorted from blood. Every receptor here comes from a woman younger than 45 in good health. CDR3s include the opening cysteine and the closing phenylalanine or tryptophan. The order of the fields is V gene, J gene, D gene, CDR3 DNA, CDR3 protein. The D gene is left open where the match is weak.

v_call: TRBV18
j_call: TRBJ2-5
d_call: TRBD2
cdr3_nt: TGTGCCAGCTCACCTACTAGCGGGAGCTACCAAGAGACCCAGTACTTC
cdr3_aa: CASSPTSGSYQETQYF

v_call: TRBV18
j_call: TRBJ2-7
d_call: NA
cdr3_nt: TGTGCCAGCTCACCGGGTCCGGGCCGGGAGCAGTACTTC
cdr3_aa: CASSPGPGREQYF

v_call: TRBV10-3
j_call: TRBJ1-2
d_call: TRBD1
cdr3_nt: TGTGCCATCAGACCTTCCACCGGGACAGATTATGGCTACACCTTC
cdr3_aa: CAIRPSTGTDYGYTF

v_call: TRBV28
j_call: TRBJ2-3
d_call: TRBD2
cdr3_nt: TGTGCCAGCAGTTTCTTGGGGGGGGTCACAGATACGCAGTATTTT
cdr3_aa: CASSFLGGVTDTQYF

v_call: TRBV6-6
j_call: TRBJ2-2
d_call: NA
cdr3_nt: TGTGCCAGCAGTTACCCTATCACGGACACCGGGGAGCTGTTTTTT
cdr3_aa: CASSYPITDTGELFF

v_call: TRBV10-3
j_call: TRBJ2-1
d_call: TRBD2
cdr3_nt: TGTGCCATCAGTGAGTCCATGCGGGAGCCTGATGAGCAGTTCTTC
cdr3_aa: CAISESMREPDEQFF

v_call: TRBV27
j_call: TRBJ1-2
d_call: NA
cdr3_nt: TGTGCCAGCAAACACCTTAACTATGGCTACACCTTC
cdr3_aa: CASKHLNYGYTF

v_call: TRBV4-1
j_call: TRBJ1-4
d_call: NA
cdr3_nt: TGCGCCAGCAGGGCCCCAGGGGTAACTAATGAAAAACTGTTTTTT
cdr3_aa: CASRAPGVTNEKLFF

v_call: TRBV29-1
j_call: TRBJ1-2
d_call: TRBD1
cdr3_nt: TGCAGCGTTGAACCCGGGGACAGTAACTATGGCTACACCTTC
cdr3_aa: CSVEPGDSNYGYTF

v_call: TRBV5-4
j_call: TRBJ2-1
d_call: TRBD2
cdr3_nt: TGTGCCAGCAGCCCCGGGAGGTCCAGTTGGAGCTCCTACAATGAGCAGTTCTTC
cdr3_aa: CASSPGRSSWSSYNEQFF

v_call: TRBV7-8
j_call: TRBJ2-5
d_call: NA
cdr3_nt: TGTGCCAGCAGCCCTACTCGGACCAGAGGGATGAGAGAGACCCAGTACTTC
cdr3_aa: CASSPTRTRGMRETQYF

v_call: TRBV5-1
j_call: TRBJ2-7
d_call: NA
cdr3_nt: TGCGCCAGCAGCTGGTGGGACCCATCCTACGAGCAGTACTTC
cdr3_aa: CASSWWDPSYEQYF

v_call: TRBV29-1
j_call: TRBJ1-2
d_call: TRBD1
cdr3_nt: TGCAGCGTTTCCGACAGGGACTATGGCTACACCTTC
cdr3_aa: CSVSDRDYGYTF

v_call: TRBV2
j_call: TRBJ2-3
d_call: NA
cdr3_nt: TGTGCCAGCAGTGTCGGGACAACCCCAGGGACAGATACGCAGTATTTT
cdr3_aa: CASSVGTTPGTDTQYF

v_call: TRBV18
j_call: TRBJ2-7
d_call: NA
cdr3_nt: TGTGCCAGCTCACCGGGGACGAACTCCTACGAGCAGTACTTC
cdr3_aa: CASSPGTNSYEQYF